The T cell receptor (beta chain) under discussion was sequenced for a study of blood T cell repertoires in COVID-19. About the study: T cells, B-cell-depleted T cells, or PBMCs provided the cDNA or gDNA that served as material.

The method was immunoSEQ multiplex PCR; TCRdb's version includes in-frame clones alone and lacks a portion of them. Altogether just under 60,000 clones are present, around 80% being singletons, with the ten largest covering roughly 12%. Germline V CDR1 and CDR2: LGHDT, YNNKEL (reference sequence). V lost 2 bases and J lost 5; bases outside the gene matches: 7. This CDR3 has 16 residues. The receptor was derived from a man at least 80 years old with acute or convalescent COVID-19. What was sequenced was peripheral blood. The chain combines TRBV3-1 (or the pseudogene TRBV3-2) with TRBJ1-3, with TRBD1 identical over 9 bases. CDR3 in amino acids: CASSQRRTGERNTIYF. The CDR3 nucleotides are TGTGCCAGCAGCCAAAGGAGGACAGGGGAAAGAAACACCATATATTTT.